The next 5 T cell receptor beta chains were all read from a single sample in a study of blood T cell repertoires in COVID-19. Repertoires were generated with immunoSEQ multiplex PCR, while TCRdb's copy carries only in-frame clones and drops some. The data show a few hundred thousand clones, about 88% seen once. Material: PBMCs or T cells enriched from blood (not recorded which). These receptors all come from a woman in her 50s who had recovered from COVID-19.

A single count supports this clone. Compared with germline, one end of the junction differs, possibly owing to a read error. This chain connects TRBV6-1 to TRBJ1-6, with D uncertain. Germline CDR1 reads MNHNS; CDR2 reads SASEGT. CDR3 length: 15 residues. CDR3: CASNEGPDKVSPLHF. The CDR3 DNA sequence: TGTGCCAGCAATGAAGGGCCCGACAAGGTTTCACCCCTCCACTTT.

This sequence joins TRBV18 and TRBJ2-1, with 7 bases aligning to TRBD2. This CDR3 is built from 16 residues. Looked up from germline, CDR1 is KGHSH and CDR2 is LQKENI. The junction had 6 bases not matched to a gene; V was cut back by 0 bases and J by 4 bases. The CDR3 DNA reads as TGTGCCAGCTCACCACCGGGGGGGTGGGGTTACAATGAGCAGTTCTTC. Translating it yields CASSPPGGWGYNEQFF. Based on the CDR3 plus reference TRBV18 and TRBJ2-1, the full variable domain is NAGVMQNPRHLVRRRGQEARLRCSPMKGHSHVYWYRQLPEEGLKFMVYLQKENIIDESGMPKERFSAEFPKEGPSILRIQQVVRGDSAAYFCASSPPGGWGYNEQFFGPGTRLTVL.

CDR3 loop: CASSRGTGGFRLQPQHF. CDR3 in DNA: TGTGCCAGCAGTAGAGGGACAGGGGGGTTTAGGCTTCAGCCCCAGCATTTT. This rearrangement joins TRBV28 to TRBJ1-5, with 11 bases matching TRBD1. This CDR3 spans 17 amino acids. The V segment lost 5 bases and the J segment 6 bases; nucleotides outside the gene matches: 12. Per germline, CDR1 MDHEN and CDR2 SYDVKM.

This rearrangement joins TRBV12-3 or TRBV12-4 to TRBJ2-2, with 8 bases lining up with TRBD1. The CDR3 is 13 amino acids. J was trimmed by 4 bases and V by 6 bases; bases with no gene match: 1. This CDR3 is CASRQGATGELFF. In nucleotides, the CDR3 is TGTGCCAGCAGGCAGGGGGCCACCGGGGAGCTGTTTTTT.

The rearrangement joins TRBV18 to TRBJ2-7, with 7 bases aligning to TRBD2. In germline, CDR1 is KGHSH, CDR2 LQKENI. The CDR3 has 15 residues. Trimming removed 2 bases from V and 0 bases from J; junction bases left unmatched: 4. The CDR3 nucleotides read TGTGCCAGCTCACCAACAGGCGGGAGCTCCTACGAGCAGTACTTC. The encoded protein is CASSPTGGSSYEQYF.